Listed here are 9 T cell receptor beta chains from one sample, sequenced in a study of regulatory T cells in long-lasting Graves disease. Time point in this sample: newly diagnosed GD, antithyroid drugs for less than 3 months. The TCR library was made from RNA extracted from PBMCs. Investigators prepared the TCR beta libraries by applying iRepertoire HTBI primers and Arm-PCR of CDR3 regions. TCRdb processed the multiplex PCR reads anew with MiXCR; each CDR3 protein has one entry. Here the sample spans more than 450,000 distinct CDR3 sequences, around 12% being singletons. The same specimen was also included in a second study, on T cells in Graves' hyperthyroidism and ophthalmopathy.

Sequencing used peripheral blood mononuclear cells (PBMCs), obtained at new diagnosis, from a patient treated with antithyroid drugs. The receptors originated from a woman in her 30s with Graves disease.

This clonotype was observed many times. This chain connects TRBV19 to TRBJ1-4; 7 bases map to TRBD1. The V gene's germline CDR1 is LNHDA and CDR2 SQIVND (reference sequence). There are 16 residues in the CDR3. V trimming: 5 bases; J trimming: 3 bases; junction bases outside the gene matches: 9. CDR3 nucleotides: TGTGCCAGTAGTGTCGCGCCGGGACAGTCTAATGAAAAACTGTTTTTT. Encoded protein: CASSVAPGQSNEKLFF. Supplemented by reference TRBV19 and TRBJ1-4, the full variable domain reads DGGITQSPKYLFRKEGQNVTLSCEQNLNHDAMYWYRQDPGQGLRLIYYSQIVNDFQKGDIAEGYSVSREKKESFPLTVTSAQKNPTAFYLCASSVAPGQSNEKLFFGSGTQLSVL.

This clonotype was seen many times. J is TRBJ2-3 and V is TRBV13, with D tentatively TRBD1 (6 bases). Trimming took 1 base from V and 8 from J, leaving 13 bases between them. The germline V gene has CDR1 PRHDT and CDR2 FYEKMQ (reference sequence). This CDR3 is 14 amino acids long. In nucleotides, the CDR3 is TGTGCCAGCAGCTTAGTCTCTGAGGGGGTTACGCAGTATTTT. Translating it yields CASSLVSEGVTQYF.

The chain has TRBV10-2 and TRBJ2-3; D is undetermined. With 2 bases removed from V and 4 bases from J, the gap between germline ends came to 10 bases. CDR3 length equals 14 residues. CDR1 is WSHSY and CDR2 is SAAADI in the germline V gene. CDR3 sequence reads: CASSELGNPDTQYF. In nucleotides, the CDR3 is TGCGCCAGCAGTGAGCTGGGGAATCCAGATACGCAGTATTTT.

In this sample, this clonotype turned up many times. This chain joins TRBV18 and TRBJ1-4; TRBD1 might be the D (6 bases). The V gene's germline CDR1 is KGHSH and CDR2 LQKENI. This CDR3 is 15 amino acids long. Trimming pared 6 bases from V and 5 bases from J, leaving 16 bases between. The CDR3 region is CASSPNRERNEKLFF. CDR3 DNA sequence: TGTGCCAGCTCGCCCAACAGGGAAAGGAATGAAAAACTGTTTTTT.

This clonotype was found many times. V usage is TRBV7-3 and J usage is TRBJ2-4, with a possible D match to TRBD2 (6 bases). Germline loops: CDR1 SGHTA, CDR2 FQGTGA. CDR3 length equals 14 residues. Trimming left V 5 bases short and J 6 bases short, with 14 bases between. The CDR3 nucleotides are TGTGCCAGCAGCCTTAACGCGGGAACAAACATTCAGTACTTC. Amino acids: CASSLNAGTNIQYF.

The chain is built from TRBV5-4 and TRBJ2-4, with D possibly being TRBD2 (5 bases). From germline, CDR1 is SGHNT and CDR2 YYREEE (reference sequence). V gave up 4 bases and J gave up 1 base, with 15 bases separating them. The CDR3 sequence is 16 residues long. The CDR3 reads CASSPSPGVAKNIQYF. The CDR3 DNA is TGTGCCAGCAGCCCCAGCCCCGGGGTGGCCAAAAACATTCAGTACTTC.

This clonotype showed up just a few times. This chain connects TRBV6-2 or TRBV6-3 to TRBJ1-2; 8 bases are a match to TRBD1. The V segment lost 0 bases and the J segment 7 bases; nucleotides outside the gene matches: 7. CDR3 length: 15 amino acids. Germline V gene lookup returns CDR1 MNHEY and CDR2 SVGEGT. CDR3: CASSYSNGRGLGYTF. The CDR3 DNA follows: TGTGCCAGCAGTTACTCGAATGGCAGGGGGCTTGGCTACACCTTC.

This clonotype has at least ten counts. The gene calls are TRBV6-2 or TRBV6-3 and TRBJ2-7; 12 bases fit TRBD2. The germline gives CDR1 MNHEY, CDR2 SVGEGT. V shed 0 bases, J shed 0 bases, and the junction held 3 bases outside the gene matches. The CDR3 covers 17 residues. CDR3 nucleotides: TGTGCCAGCAGTTACTCCCTAGCGGGAGGGAGCTCCTACGAGCAGTACTTC. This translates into CASSYSLAGGSSYEQYF.

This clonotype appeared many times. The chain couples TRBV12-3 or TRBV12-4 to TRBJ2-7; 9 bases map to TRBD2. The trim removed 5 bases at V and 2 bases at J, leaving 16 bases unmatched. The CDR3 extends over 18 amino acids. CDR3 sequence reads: CASSPSRGLAGPTYEQYF. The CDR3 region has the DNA TGTGCCAGCAGTCCGAGTAGAGGGCTAGCGGGACCCACCTACGAGCAGTACTTC.